A single TCR beta chain is shown here with its context. Only in-frame clones appear in the TCRdb table, and some are missing; sequencing was by immunoSEQ multiplex PCR. The table has more than 45,000 clones, around 93% seen once. CDR1 is SGHAT, CDR2 FQDESV, per germline (reference sequence). The V segment lost 5 bases and the J segment 0 bases; nucleotides outside the gene matches: 6. This CDR3 comprises 15 residues. The sample is drawn from a study of T cell changes during pregnancy in multiple sclerosis. The rearrangement uses TRBV11-1 and TRBJ1-1; 7 nucleotides line up with TRBD1. This TCR came from a female donor with multiple sclerosis, enrolled in a pregnancy study. The source was CD8+ T cells from peripheral blood mononuclear cells, collected in the second trimester of pregnancy. CDR3 coding DNA: TGTGCCAGCAGCCCCCGGACAGGTTTGAACACTGAAGCTTTCTTT. Its protein product is CASSPRTGLNTEAFF.